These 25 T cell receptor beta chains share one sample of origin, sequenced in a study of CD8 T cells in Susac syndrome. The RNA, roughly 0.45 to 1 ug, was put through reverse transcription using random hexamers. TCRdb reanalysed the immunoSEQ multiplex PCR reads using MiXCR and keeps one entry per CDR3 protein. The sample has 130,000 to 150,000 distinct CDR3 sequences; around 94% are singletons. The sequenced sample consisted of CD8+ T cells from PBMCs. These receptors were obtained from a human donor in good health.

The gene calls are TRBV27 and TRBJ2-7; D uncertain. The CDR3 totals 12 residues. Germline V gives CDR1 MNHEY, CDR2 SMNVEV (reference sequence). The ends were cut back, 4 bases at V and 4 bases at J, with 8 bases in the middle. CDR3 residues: CASSSRSYEQYF. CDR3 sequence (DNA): TGTGCCAGCAGTTCCCGCTCTTACGAGCAGTACTTC.

The CDR3 protein is CASSHKCRETQYF. Written as DNA, the CDR3 is TGCGCCAGCAGCCATAAATGCCGGGAGACCCAGTACTTC. J is TRBJ2-5 and V is TRBV4-3; D is ambiguous. The V gene's germline CDR1 is LGHNA and CDR2 YSLEER. Trimming left V 3 bases short and J 5 bases short, with 10 bases between. The CDR3 runs 13 residues.

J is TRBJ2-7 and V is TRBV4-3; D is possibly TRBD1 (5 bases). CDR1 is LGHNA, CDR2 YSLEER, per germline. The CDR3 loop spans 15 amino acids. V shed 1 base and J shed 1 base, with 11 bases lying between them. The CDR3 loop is CASSQGRVPSYEQYF. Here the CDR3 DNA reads TGCGCCAGCAGCCAAGGCAGGGTCCCATCCTACGAGCAGTACTTC.

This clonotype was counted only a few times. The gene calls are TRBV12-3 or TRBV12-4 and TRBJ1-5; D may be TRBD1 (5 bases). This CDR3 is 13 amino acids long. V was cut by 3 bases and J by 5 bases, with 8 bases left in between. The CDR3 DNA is TGTGCCAGCAGTTTTCGGGGGGATCAGCCCCAGCATTTT. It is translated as CASSFRGDQPQHF.

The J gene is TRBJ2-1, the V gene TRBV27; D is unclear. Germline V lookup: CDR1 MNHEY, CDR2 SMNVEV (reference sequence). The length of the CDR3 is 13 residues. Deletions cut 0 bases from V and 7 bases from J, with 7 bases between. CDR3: CASSLSRRNEQFF. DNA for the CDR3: TGTGCCAGCAGTTTATCGCGCAGAAATGAGCAGTTCTTC.

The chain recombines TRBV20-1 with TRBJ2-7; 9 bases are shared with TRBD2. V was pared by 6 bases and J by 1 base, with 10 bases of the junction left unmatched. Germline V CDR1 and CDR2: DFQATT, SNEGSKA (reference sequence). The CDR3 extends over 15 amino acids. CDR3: CSARGLASSSYEQYF. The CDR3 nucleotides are TGCAGTGCGAGGGGACTAGCCAGTAGTTCCTACGAGCAGTACTTC.

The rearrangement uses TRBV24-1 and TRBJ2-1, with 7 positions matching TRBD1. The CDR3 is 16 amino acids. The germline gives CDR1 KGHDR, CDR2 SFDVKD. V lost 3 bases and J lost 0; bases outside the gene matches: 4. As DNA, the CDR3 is TGTGCCACCAGTGATATACAGGGGAGCTCCTACAATGAGCAGTTCTTC. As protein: CATSDIQGSSYNEQFF.

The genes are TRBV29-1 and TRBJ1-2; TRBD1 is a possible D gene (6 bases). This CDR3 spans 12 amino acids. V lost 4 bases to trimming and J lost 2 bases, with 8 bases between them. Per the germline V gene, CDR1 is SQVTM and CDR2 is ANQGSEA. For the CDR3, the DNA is TGCAGCGTTGTAGGGACAAACTATGGCTACACCTTC. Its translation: CSVVGTNYGYTF. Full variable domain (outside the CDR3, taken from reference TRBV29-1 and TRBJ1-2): SAVISQKPSRDICQRGTSLTIQCQVDSQVTMMFWYRQQPGQSLTLIATANQGSEATYESGFVIDKFPISRPNLTFSTLTVSNMSPEDSSIYLCSVVGTNYGYTFGSGTRLTVV.

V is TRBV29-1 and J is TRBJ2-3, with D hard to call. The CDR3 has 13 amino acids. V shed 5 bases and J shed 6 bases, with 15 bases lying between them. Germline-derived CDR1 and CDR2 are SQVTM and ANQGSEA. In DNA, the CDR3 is TGCAGCGTTCCCCTCCGCCCCCGGGATACGCAGTATTTT. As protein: CSVPLRPRDTQYF.

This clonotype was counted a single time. CDR3 residues: CASSLGGRQNTEAFF. CDR3 DNA: TGCGCCAGCAGCCTGGGAGGACGGCAGAACACTGAAGCTTTCTTT. The chain has TRBV4-1 and TRBJ1-1, with D hard to call. The CDR3 consists of 15 residues. Trimming removed 4 bases from V and 1 base from J, with 13 bases in between. Looked up from germline, CDR1 is MGHRA and CDR2 is YSYEKL.

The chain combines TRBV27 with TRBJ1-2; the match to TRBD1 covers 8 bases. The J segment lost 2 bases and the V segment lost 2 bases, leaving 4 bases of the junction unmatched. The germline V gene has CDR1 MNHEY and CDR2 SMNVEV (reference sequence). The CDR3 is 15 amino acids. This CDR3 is CASSLVPGGNYGYTF. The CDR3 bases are TGTGCCAGCAGTTTAGTACCAGGGGGCAACTATGGCTACACCTTC.

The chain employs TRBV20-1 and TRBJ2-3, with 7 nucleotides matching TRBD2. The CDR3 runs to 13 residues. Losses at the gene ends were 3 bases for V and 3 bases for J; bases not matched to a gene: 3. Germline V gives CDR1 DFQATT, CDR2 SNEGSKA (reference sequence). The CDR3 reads CSASGRRTDTQYF. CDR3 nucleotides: TGCAGTGCTAGCGGGAGGCGGACAGATACGCAGTATTTT.

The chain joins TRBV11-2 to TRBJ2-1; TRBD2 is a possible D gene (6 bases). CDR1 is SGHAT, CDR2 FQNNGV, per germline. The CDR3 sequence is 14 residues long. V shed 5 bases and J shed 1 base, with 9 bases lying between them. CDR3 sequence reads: CASSPGGSYNEQFF. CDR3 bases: TGTGCCAGCAGCCCCGGGGGTTCCTACAATGAGCAGTTCTTC. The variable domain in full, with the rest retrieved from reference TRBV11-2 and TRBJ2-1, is EAGVAQSPRYKIIEKRQSVAFWCNPISGHATLYWYQQILGQGPKLLIQFQNNGVVDDSQLPKDRFSAERLKGVDSTLKIQPAKLEDSAVYLCASSPGGSYNEQFFGPGTRLTVL.

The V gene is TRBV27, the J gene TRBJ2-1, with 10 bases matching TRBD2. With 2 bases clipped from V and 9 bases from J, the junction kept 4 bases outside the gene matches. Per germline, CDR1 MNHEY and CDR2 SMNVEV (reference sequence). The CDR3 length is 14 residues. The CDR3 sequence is CASSLSSGRLEQFF. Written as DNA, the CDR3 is TGTGCCAGCAGTTTAAGTAGCGGGAGGCTTGAGCAGTTCTTC.

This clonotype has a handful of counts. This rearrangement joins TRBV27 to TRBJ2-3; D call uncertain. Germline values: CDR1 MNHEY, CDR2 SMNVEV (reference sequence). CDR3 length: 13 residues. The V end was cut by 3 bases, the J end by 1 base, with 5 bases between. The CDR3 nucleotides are TGTGCCAGCAGTTTGAGCGGCACAGATACGCAGTATTTT. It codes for CASSLSGTDTQYF.

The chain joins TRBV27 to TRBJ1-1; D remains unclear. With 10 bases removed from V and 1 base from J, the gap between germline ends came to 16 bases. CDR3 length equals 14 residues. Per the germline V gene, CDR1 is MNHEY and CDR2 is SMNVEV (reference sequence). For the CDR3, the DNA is TGTGCCACCAAATGGCCGGGGTCGAACACTGAAGCTTTCTTT. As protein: CATKWPGSNTEAFF.

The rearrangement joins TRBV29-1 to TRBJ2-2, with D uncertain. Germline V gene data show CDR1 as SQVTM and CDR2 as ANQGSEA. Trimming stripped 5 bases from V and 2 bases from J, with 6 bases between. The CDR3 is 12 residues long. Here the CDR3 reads CSVSGNTGELFF. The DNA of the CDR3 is TGCAGCGTTTCCGGAAACACCGGGGAGCTGTTTTTT.

CDR3 nucleotides: TGTGCCAGCAGTCGTCTAGCGGCTAGCACAGATACGCAGTATTTT. This sequence encodes CASSRLAASTDTQYF. The chain links TRBV28 to TRBJ2-3; 7 bases match TRBD2. The CDR3 has 15 residues. With 5 bases clipped from V and 0 bases from J, the junction kept 5 bases outside the gene matches. CDR1 is MDHEN and CDR2 is SYDVKM in the germline V gene.

The CDR3 sequence: CASSQEGRGDGYTF. The CDR3 DNA reads TGCGCCAGCAGCCAAGAAGGCAGGGGAGACGGCTACACCTTC. The chain recombines TRBV4-3 with TRBJ1-2, with TRBD1 as a possible D gene (6 bases). The CDR3 is 14 residues long. The V gene's germline CDR1 is LGHNA and CDR2 YSLEER. V gave up 0 bases and J gave up 8 bases, with 13 bases separating them.

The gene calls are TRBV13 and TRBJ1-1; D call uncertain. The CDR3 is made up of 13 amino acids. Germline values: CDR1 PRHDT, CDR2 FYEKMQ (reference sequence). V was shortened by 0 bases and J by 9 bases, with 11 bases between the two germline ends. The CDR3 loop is CASSLGQENKAFF. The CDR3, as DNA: TGTGCCAGCAGCTTAGGTCAGGAGAATAAAGCTTTCTTT.

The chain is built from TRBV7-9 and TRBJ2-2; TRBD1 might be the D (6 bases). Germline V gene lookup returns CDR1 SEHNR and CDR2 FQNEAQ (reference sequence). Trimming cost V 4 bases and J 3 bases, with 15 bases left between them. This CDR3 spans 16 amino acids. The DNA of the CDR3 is TGTGCCAGCAGCTCCACAGGGATCCTCGACACCGGGGAGCTGTTTTTT. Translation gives CASSSTGILDTGELFF.

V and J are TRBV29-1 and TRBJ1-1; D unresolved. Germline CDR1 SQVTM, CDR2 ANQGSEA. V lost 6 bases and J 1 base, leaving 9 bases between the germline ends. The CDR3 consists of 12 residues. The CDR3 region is CSVLTGNTEAFF. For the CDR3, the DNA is TGCAGCGTGCTGACGGGGAACACTGAAGCTTTCTTT.

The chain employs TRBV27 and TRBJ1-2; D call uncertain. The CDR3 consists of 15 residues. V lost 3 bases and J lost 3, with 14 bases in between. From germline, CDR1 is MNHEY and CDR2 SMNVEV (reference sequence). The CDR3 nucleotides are TGTGCCAGCAGTTTTTCTTCCGACAAAGACTATGGCTACACCTTC. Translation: CASSFSSDKDYGYTF.

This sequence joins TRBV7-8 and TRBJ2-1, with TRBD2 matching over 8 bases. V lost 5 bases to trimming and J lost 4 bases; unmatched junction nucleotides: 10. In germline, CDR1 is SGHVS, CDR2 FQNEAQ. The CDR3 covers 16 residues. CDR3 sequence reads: CASSHGSGSSYNEQFF. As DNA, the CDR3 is TGTGCCAGCAGCCACGGAAGCGGGAGTTCATACAATGAGCAGTTCTTC.

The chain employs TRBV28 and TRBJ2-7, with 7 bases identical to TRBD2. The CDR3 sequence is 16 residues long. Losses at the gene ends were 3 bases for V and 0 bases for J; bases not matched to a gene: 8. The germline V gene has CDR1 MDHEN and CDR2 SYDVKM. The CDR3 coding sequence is TGTGCCAGCAGTTTCTTTCGCGGGAGCCTCTCCTACGAGCAGTACTTC. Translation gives CASSFFRGSLSYEQYF.